This T cell receptor beta chain was recorded in a study of technical replicates of blood from four donors. Germline CDR1 is SGDLS and CDR2 is YYNGEE. Trimming at V came to 4 bases and at J to 4 bases, leaving 11 bases not matched to a gene. This CDR3 has 16 residues. Produced via immunoSEQ multiplex PCR; TCRdb's table is partial and in-frame only. The sample gives approximately 85,000 clones, under 95% of which show up once; 0.27% is in the top ten. The gene calls are TRBV9 and TRBJ2-1; 7 positions match TRBD2. The sample taken for sequencing was T cells isolated from PBMCs. The TCR sequence derives from a human donor in good health. CDR3 region: CASSPEGRVRYNEQFF. CDR3 DNA: TGTGCCAGCAGCCCCGAAGGGAGGGTTCGTTACAATGAGCAGTTCTTC.